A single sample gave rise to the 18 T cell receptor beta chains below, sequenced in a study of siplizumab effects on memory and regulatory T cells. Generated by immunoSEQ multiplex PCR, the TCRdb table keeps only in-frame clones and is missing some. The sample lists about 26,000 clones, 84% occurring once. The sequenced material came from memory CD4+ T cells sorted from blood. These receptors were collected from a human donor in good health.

The CDR3 sequence is CASSIDTEYGYTF. The CDR3 DNA follows: TGTGCCAGTAGTATTGACACCGAGTATGGCTACACCTTC. The chain links TRBV19 to TRBJ1-2; the D is unclear. Trimming stripped 3 bases from V and 5 bases from J, with 10 bases between. Per germline, CDR1 LNHDA and CDR2 SQIVND (reference sequence). The CDR3 extends over 13 amino acids.

The CDR3 reads CASSGGRESYNEQFF. CDR3 nucleotides: TGTGCCAGCAGTGGCGGCAGGGAGTCCTACAATGAGCAGTTCTTC. J is TRBJ2-1 and V is TRBV6-1; D tentatively fits TRBD1 or TRBD2 (5 bases each). Germline loops: CDR1 MNHNS, CDR2 SASEGT. The CDR3 is 15 amino acids. The ends were cut back, 4 bases at V and 1 base at J, with 11 bases in the middle.

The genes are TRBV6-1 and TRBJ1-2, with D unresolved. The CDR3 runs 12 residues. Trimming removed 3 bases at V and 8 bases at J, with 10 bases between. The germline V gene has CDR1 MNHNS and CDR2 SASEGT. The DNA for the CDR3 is TGTGCCAGCAGTGAGTGGGGTGGAGGCTACACCTTC. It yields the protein CASSEWGGGYTF.

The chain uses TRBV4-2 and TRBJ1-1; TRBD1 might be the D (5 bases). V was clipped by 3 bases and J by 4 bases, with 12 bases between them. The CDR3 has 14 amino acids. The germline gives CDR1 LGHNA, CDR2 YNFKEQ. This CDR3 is CASSHPSGGTEAFF. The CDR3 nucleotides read TGTGCCAGCAGCCACCCCTCGGGGGGCACTGAAGCTTTCTTT.

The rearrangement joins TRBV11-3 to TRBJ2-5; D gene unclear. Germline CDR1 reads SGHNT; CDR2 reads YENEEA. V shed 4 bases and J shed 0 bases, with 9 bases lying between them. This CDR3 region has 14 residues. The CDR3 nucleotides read TGTGCCAGCAGCTCCACATACTACCAAGAGACCCAGTACTTC. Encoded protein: CASSSTYYQETQYF.

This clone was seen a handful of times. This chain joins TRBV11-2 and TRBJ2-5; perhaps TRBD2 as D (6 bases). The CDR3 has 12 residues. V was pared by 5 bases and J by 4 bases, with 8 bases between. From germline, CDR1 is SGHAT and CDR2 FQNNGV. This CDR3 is CASSRDSETQYF. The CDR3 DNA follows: TGTGCCAGCAGCCGGGACTCAGAGACCCAGTACTTC.

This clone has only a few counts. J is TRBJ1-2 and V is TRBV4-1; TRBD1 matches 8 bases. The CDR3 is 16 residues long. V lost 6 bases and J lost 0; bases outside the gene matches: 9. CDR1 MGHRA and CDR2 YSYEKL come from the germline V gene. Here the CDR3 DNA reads TGCGCCAGCAGACCAGCCACAGGGGGATCTAACTATGGCTACACCTTC. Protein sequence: CASRPATGGSNYGYTF.

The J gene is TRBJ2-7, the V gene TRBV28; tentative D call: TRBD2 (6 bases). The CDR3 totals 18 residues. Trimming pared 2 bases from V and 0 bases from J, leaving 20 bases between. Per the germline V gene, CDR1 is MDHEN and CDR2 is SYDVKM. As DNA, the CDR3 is TGTGCCAGCAGTTTACTTAGTGCGGGGCCACCTCACTCCTACGAGCAGTACTTC. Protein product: CASSLLSAGPPHSYEQYF.

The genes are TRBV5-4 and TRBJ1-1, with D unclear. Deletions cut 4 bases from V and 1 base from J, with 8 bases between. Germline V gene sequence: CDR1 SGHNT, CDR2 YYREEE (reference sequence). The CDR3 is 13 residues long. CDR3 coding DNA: TGTGCCAGCAGCGAACCGACGAACACTGAAGCTTTCTTT. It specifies CASSEPTNTEAFF.

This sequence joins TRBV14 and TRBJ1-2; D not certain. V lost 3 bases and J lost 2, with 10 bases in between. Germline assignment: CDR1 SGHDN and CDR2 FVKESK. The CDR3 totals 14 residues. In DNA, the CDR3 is TGTGCCAGCAGCCATAGTAGGGCGAACTATGGCTACACCTTC. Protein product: CASSHSRANYGYTF.

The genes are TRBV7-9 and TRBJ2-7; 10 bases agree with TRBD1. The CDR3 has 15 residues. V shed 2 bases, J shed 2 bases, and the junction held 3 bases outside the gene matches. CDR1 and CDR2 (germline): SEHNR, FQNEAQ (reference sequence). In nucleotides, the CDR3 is TGTGCCAGCAGCTTATCGGACAGGGGGGCCTACGAGCAGTACTTC. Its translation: CASSLSDRGAYEQYF.

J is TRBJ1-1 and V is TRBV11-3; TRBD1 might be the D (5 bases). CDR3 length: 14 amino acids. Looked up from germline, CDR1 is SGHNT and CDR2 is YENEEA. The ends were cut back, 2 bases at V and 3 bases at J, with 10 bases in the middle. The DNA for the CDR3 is TGTGCCAGCAGCTTATACGGGGGAGACACTGAAGCTTTCTTT. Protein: CASSLYGGDTEAFF.

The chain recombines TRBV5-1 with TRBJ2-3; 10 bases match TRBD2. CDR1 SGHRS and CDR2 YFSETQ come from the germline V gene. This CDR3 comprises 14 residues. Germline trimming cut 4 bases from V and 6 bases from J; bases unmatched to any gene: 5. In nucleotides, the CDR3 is TGCGCCAGCAGCCCTAGCGGGAGAGTGGATACGCAGTATTTT. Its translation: CASSPSGRVDTQYF.

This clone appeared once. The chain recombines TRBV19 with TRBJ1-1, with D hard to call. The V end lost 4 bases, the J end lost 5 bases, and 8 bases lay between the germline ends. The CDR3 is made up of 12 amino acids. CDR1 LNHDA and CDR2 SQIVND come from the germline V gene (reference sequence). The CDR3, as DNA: TGTGCCAGTAGTAGGGGTCGGACTGAAGCTTTCTTT. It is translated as CASSRGRTEAFF.

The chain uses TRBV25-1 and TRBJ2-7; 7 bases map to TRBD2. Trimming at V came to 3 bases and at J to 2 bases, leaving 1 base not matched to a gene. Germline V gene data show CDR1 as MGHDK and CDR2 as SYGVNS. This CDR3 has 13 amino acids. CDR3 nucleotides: TGTGCCAGCAGTGATGGGACTACCTACGAGCAGTACTTC. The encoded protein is CASSDGTTYEQYF.

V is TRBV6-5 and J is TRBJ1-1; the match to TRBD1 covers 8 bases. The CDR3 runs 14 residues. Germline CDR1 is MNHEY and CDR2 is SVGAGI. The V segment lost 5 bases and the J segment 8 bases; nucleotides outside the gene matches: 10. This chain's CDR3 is CASSKDRDRREAFF. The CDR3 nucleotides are TGTGCCAGCAGTAAGGACCGGGACAGGAGAGAAGCTTTCTTT.

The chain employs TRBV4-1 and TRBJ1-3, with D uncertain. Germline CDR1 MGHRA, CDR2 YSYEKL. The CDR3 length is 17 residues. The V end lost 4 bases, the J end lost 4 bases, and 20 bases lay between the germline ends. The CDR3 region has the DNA TGCGCCAGCAGCCGCGGCGGGATAGTAAGATTGGGAAACACCATATATTTT. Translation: CASSRGGIVRLGNTIYF.

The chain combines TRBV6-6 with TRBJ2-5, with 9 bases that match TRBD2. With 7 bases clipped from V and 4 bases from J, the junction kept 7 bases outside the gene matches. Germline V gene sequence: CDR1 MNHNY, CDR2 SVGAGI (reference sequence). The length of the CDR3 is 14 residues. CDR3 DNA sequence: TGTGCCAGCACTAGGGGAGCGGGAGGAGAGACCCAGTACTTC. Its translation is CASTRGAGGETQYF.